The 26 T cell receptor beta chains below come from one sample, sequenced in a study of OX40 agonist ivuxolimab in advanced cancers. Method: immunoSEQ multiplex PCR; TCRdb's copy keeps in-frame clones and lacks some. Among approximately 82,000 clones, approximately 85% were seen once, and the ten largest hold around 2.3%. The sequencing here drew on CD4+ or CD8+ T cells sorted from blood, taken in a trial of the OX40 agonist ivuxolimab. The receptors originated from an adult with an advanced solid tumor such as melanoma, head and neck, liver or kidney cancer.

This chain joins TRBV2 and TRBJ1-2, with a tentative D call TRBD1 (5 bases). CDR3 length: 15 amino acids. The ends were cut back, 8 bases at V and 5 bases at J, with 21 bases in the middle. The V gene's germline CDR1 is SNHLY and CDR2 FYNNEI. The CDR3 nucleotides read TGTGCCAGCCCCTCCCGCGGGGGGAAGGCGTATGGCTACACCTTC. Its protein product is CASPSRGGKAYGYTF.

The chain couples TRBV11-2 to TRBJ1-3, with D unclear. Germline lookup yields CDR1 SGHAT and CDR2 FQNNGV. The CDR3 runs to 16 residues. Trimming pared 1 base from V and 0 bases from J, leaving 10 bases between. The CDR3 loop is CASSLGAAGSGNTIYF. As DNA, the CDR3 is TGTGCCAGCAGCTTAGGGGCAGCCGGCTCTGGAAACACCATATATTTT.

The genes are TRBV19 and TRBJ2-1, with TRBD2 identical over 13 bases. Germline V gene sequence: CDR1 LNHDA, CDR2 SQIVND (reference sequence). With V trimmed by 6 bases and J by 4 bases, 3 bases remained unmatched. The CDR3 sequence is 15 residues long. Here the CDR3 DNA reads TGTGCCAGTAGAAAGGGACTAGCGGGGTACAATGAGCAGTTCTTC. This translates into CASRKGLAGYNEQFF. Supplemented by reference TRBV19 and TRBJ2-1, the full variable domain reads DGGITQSPKYLFRKEGQNVTLSCEQNLNHDAMYWYRQDPGQGLRLIYYSQIVNDFQKGDIAEGYSVSREKKESFPLTVTSAQKNPTAFYLCASRKGLAGYNEQFFGPGTRLTVL.

The chain uses TRBV19 and TRBJ1-5; 7 bases map to TRBD1. Germline assignment: CDR1 LNHDA and CDR2 SQIVND (reference sequence). V lost 5 bases, J lost 5 bases, and 3 bases stayed unmatched. The CDR3 contains 13 residues. The CDR3 loop is CASSGQGDQPQHF. The CDR3, as DNA: TGTGCCAGTAGTGGCCAGGGGGATCAGCCCCAGCATTTT.

The chain is built from TRBV5-4 and TRBJ1-2; D remains ambiguous. The germline V and J ends were trimmed by 1 base and 8 bases, with 9 bases remaining between them. Per the germline V gene, CDR1 is SGHNT and CDR2 is YYREEE (reference sequence). There are 12 residues in the CDR3. The CDR3 bases are TGTGCCAGCAGCTTGTGGGGAGACGGCTACACCTTC. This encodes CASSLWGDGYTF.

The rearrangement uses TRBV5-6 and TRBJ1-6; 9 bases agree with TRBD1. The CDR3 has 15 amino acids. The V and J ends lost 4 bases and 7 bases, in that order; junction bases with no gene match: 6. Per the germline V gene, CDR1 is SGHDT and CDR2 is YYEEEE. The CDR3 nucleotides read TGTGCCAGCAGCACCTGGACAGGGGACAATTCACCCCTCCACTTT. Amino acid sequence: CASSTWTGDNSPLHF.

The genes are TRBV30 and TRBJ1-5, with 7 bases aligning to TRBD1. V shed 1 base and J 1 base; nucleotides not matched to a gene: 7. The CDR3 loop spans 16 amino acids. Germline V gene sequence: CDR1 GTSNPN, CDR2 SVGIG (reference sequence). The CDR3 bases are TGTGCCTGGAGTGCTAAGGGGACAGAAAGCAATCAGCCCCAGCATTTT. Its translation is CAWSAKGTESNQPQHF.

J is TRBJ2-3 and V is TRBV4-1; TRBD2 aligns across 8 bases. With 1 base clipped from V and 2 bases from J, the junction kept 17 bases outside the gene matches. Germline V gives CDR1 MGHRA, CDR2 YSYEKL. The CDR3 sequence is 20 residues long. The CDR3 spells CASSQVLGQGTRHTTDTQYF. CDR3 nucleotide sequence: TGCGCCAGCAGCCAAGTACTCGGTCAAGGGACTAGGCACACCACAGATACGCAGTATTTT.

The rearrangement joins TRBV7-9 to TRBJ1-3; no reliable D call. The CDR3 is 15 residues long. Between the trimmed V and J ends, which lost 1 base and 4 bases, there was a span of 11 bases. Germline V CDR1 and CDR2: SEHNR, FQNEAQ (reference sequence). Here the CDR3 reads CASSLGPVSGNTIYF. CDR3 nucleotides: TGTGCCAGCAGCTTAGGGCCGGTATCGGGAAACACCATATATTTT.

The count of this clone is one. This chain joins TRBV28 and TRBJ2-7; TRBD1 aligns across 9 bases. Germline V lookup: CDR1 MDHEN, CDR2 SYDVKM. This CDR3 has 14 amino acids. V lost 2 bases, J lost 4 bases, and 3 bases stayed unmatched. The CDR3, as DNA: TGTGCCAGCAGTTTAGGGACAGGGTTTTACGAGCAGTACTTC. This encodes CASSLGTGFYEQYF.

The rearrangement joins TRBV12-5 to TRBJ2-3; 7 bases fit TRBD2. After removal of 4 bases from V and 1 base from J, the junction contained 8 bases not matched to a gene. CDR1 LGHNT and CDR2 FRNRAP come from the germline V gene. The CDR3 runs 16 residues. CDR3 amino acids: CASGSRGLAGTDTQYF. The CDR3 coding sequence is TGTGCTAGTGGTTCGCGCGGTCTAGCGGGCACAGATACGCAGTATTTT.

The chain joins TRBV9 to TRBJ1-2; maybe TRBD1 (6 bases). Per germline, CDR1 SGDLS and CDR2 YYNGEE. The length of the CDR3 is 13 residues. The ends were cut back, 3 bases at V and 8 bases at J, with 14 bases in the middle. The CDR3, as DNA: TGTGCCAGCAGCGAAGGAGGGGGATGGGGCTACACCTTC. Translated, it gives CASSEGGGWGYTF.

V is TRBV2 and J is TRBJ1-6, with D possibly matching TRBD1 (5 bases). V shed 4 bases and J shed 9 bases, with 13 bases lying between them. Germline assignment: CDR1 SNHLY and CDR2 FYNNEI. The CDR3 spans 14 residues. CDR3 region: CASSGGRDVSPLHF. In DNA, the CDR3 is TGTGCCAGCAGTGGGGGCAGGGATGTTTCACCCCTCCACTTT.

The genes are TRBV19 and TRBJ2-5; D is ambiguous. The V gene lost 3 bases and the J gene lost 5 bases, with 13 bases spanning the gap. Germline CDR1 reads LNHDA; CDR2 reads SQIVND (reference sequence). CDR3 size: 14 residues. Written as DNA, the CDR3 is TGTGCCAGTAGTATTCACTCCCTGGGGGAGACCCAGTACTTC. Translated, it gives CASSIHSLGETQYF.

The chain is built from TRBV6-1 and TRBJ2-7; perhaps TRBD2 as D (5 bases). Germline V gives CDR1 MNHNS, CDR2 SASEGT. The V end was cut by 5 bases, the J end by 4 bases, with 12 bases between. The CDR3 loop spans 13 amino acids. The CDR3 bases are TGTGCCAGCAGTACCCCGGGGTTGTACGAGCAGTACTTC. It is translated as CASSTPGLYEQYF.

The V gene is TRBV2, the J gene TRBJ1-2; TRBD1 matches 7 bases. CDR1 SNHLY and CDR2 FYNNEI come from the germline V gene. The CDR3 has 13 amino acids. V lost 6 bases, J lost 5 bases, and 6 bases stayed unmatched. The chain's CDR3 is CASRGGQRYGYTF. Written as DNA, the CDR3 is TGTGCCAGCAGGGGGGGACAGAGATATGGCTACACCTTC.

There are a few counts of this clone. The J gene is TRBJ2-1, the V gene TRBV30; D is possibly TRBD2 (5 bases). Trimming took 8 bases from V and 5 from J, leaving 16 bases between them. CDR3 length: 13 amino acids. Germline CDR1 reads GTSNPN; CDR2 reads SVGIG (reference sequence). The CDR3 protein is CARTGDYHNEQFF. Here the CDR3 DNA reads TGTGCCCGGACTGGCGACTACCACAATGAGCAGTTCTTC. The full variable domain, in which reference TRBV30 and TRBJ2-1 provide the parts outside the CDR3, is SQTIHQWPATLVQPVGSPLSLECTVEGTSNPNLYWYRQAAGRGLQLLFYSVGIGQISSEVPQNLSASRPQDRQFILSSKKLLLSDSGFYLCARTGDYHNEQFFGPGTRLTVL.

V usage is TRBV20-1 and J usage is TRBJ2-5; D not certain. Trimming stripped 2 bases from V and 5 bases from J, with 3 bases between. CDR1 is DFQATT, CDR2 SNEGSKA, per germline (reference sequence). The CDR3 has 10 amino acids. The CDR3 region has the DNA TGCAGTGCTAGATTGGAGACCCAGTACTTC. Translating it yields CSARLETQYF.

The CDR3 nucleotides are TGTGCCAACGGCGACAGACGACCGGGCCTAAATGAAAAACTGTTTTTT. It codes for CANGDRRPGLNEKLFF. The chain employs TRBV21-1 and TRBJ1-4; TRBD1, the table's D call, lacks a check against the DNA. TRBV21-1 is deemed a pseudogene. CDR3 length equals 16 residues.

This clone was seen many times. V usage is TRBV20-1 and J usage is TRBJ1-4; D unclear. From germline, CDR1 is DFQATT and CDR2 SNEGSKA (reference sequence). The CDR3 loop spans 11 amino acids. Trimming took 5 bases from V and 5 from J, leaving 6 bases between them. The CDR3 reads CSAQENEKLFF. CDR3 coding DNA: TGCAGTGCTCAGGAAAATGAAAAACTGTTTTTT.

The chain couples TRBV5-1 to TRBJ2-1; TRBD2 agrees at 15 bases. The ends lost 3 bases at V and 8 bases at J; junction bases unmatched: 6. CDR3 length equals 16 residues. Germline CDR1 reads SGHRS; CDR2 reads YFSETQ. The CDR3 loop reads CASSSGTSGGTYEQFF. DNA for the CDR3: TGCGCCAGCAGCTCAGGGACTAGCGGGGGGACCTATGAGCAGTTCTTC.

There are a few counts of this clone. This sample includes further DNA sequences coding for the same CDR3. The genes are TRBV5-4 and TRBJ2-5, with D perhaps TRBD1 or TRBD2 (6 bases each). The V gene's germline CDR1 is SGHNT and CDR2 YYREEE (reference sequence). The V gene lost 0 bases and the J gene lost 1 base, with 10 bases spanning the gap. The CDR3 sequence is 15 residues long. The CDR3 is CASSLGGGGQETQYF. CDR3 in DNA: TGTGCCAGCAGCTTGGGTGGAGGGGGCCAAGAGACCCAGTACTTC. Looking up the rest from reference TRBV5-4 and TRBJ2-5 gives the full variable domain: ETGVTQSPTHLIKTRGQQVTLRCSSQSGHNTVSWYQQALGQGPQFIFQYYREEENGRGNFPPRFSGLQFPNYSSELNVNALELDDSALYLCASSLGGGGQETQYFGPGTRLLVL.

J is TRBJ1-2 and V is TRBV14; D is uncertain. Germline-derived CDR1 and CDR2 are SGHDN and FVKESK. The CDR3 is 17 amino acids. With 1 base removed from V and 1 base from J, the gap between germline ends came to 16 bases. In DNA form, the CDR3 reads TGTGCCAGCAGCCAAGTGTACGAGATCCACCTTAACTATGGCTACACCTTC. Protein sequence: CASSQVYEIHLNYGYTF.

The chain has TRBV9 and TRBJ2-7, with D possibly matching TRBD1 (6 bases). V dropped 0 bases and J dropped 8 bases, with 18 bases sitting between them. The CDR3 covers 15 residues. Germline V lookup: CDR1 SGDLS, CDR2 YYNGEE. CDR3 coding DNA: TGTGCCAGCAGCGTAGGCGGTCAGGGGAATAGCAAGCAGTACTTC. Translation gives CASSVGGQGNSKQYF.

This clone was seen just once. The chain joins TRBV11-2 to TRBJ2-2; D is possibly TRBD1 (5 bases). Trimming stripped 2 bases from V and 3 bases from J, with 10 bases between. Per the germline V gene, CDR1 is SGHAT and CDR2 is FQNNGV. CDR3 length equals 15 residues. CDR3 amino acids: CASSLFRAHTGELFF. DNA of the CDR3: TGTGCCAGCAGCTTATTCAGGGCCCACACCGGGGAGCTGTTTTTT.

Written as DNA, the CDR3 is TGTGCCAGCAGTTTATTAGTCGGGGGGGGCTATCCCCGTACGCAGTATTTT. Encoded protein: CASSLLVGGGYPRTQYF. The chain recombines TRBV27 with TRBJ2-3, with TRBD2 matching over 8 bases. J was trimmed by 8 bases and V by 1 base; bases with no gene match: 14. This CDR3 contains 17 residues. Germline assignment: CDR1 MNHEY and CDR2 SMNVEV (reference sequence).